The present TCR beta chain was sequenced within a study of tumor-infiltrating lymphocytes in localized non-small cell lung cancer. Study in general: Tumor tissue and non-adjacent uninvolved lung came from each patient.

Study observations and caveats: TCR sequencing covered a subset of patients with enough tissue.

Profiling relied on immunoSEQ multiplex PCR, and the TCRdb table lists in-frame clones only, not all of them. The sample consists of around 25,000 clones, just under 75% of them appearing once. The CDR3 is 15 amino acids. Germline CDR1 SGDLS, CDR2 YYNGEE. The germline V and J ends were trimmed by 0 bases and 2 bases, with 12 bases remaining between them. Comment on this clone: What it recognizes is unknown.

Sequencing was done on a sample of lung tumor tissue. The clonotype originates from a human donor with non-small cell lung cancer. V and J are TRBV9 and TRBJ2-7; D is uncertain. For the CDR3, the DNA is TGTGCCAGCAGCGTAGCCCCTTGGTTACCCTACGAGCAGTACTTC. This translates into CASSVAPWLPYEQYF.